A single sample is the source of the 13 T cell receptor beta chains below, sequenced in a study of post-analysis software for immune sequencing data. No antigen has been identified for these receptors. The study, taken as a whole, reports: About 5 TRBV segments were more frequent in patients than controls; TRBV5-6, TRBV5-1 and TRBV20-1 belonged to this group.

Unique molecular identifiers featured in each of the TCR beta cDNA libraries. From the PCR reads, TCRdb called clonotypes with MiXCR, one entry per CDR3 protein. The table records 250,000 to 300,000 distinct CDR3 sequences, about 38% of them present only once. Sequenced material: blood. Source of these receptors: a girl under 18 with multiple sclerosis.

The chain carries TRBV20-1 and TRBJ2-1; 9 bases agree with TRBD2. The germline V gene has CDR1 DFQATT and CDR2 SNEGSKA (reference sequence). V trimming: 3 bases; J trimming: 9 bases; junction bases outside the gene matches: 21. CDR3 length: 18 residues. The CDR3: CSARERYSGSSRRREQFF. The CDR3 nucleotides are TGCAGTGCTAGGGAACGCTATAGCGGGAGTAGTAGACGGCGTGAGCAGTTCTTC.

This clonotype was detected a few times. The V gene is TRBV5-1, the J gene TRBJ1-2, with 10 bases aligning to TRBD1. Germline values: CDR1 SGHRS, CDR2 YFSETQ. The CDR3 spans 15 residues. J gave up 4 bases and V 0 bases, and 3 bases lay outside the gene matches. In nucleotides, the CDR3 is TGCGCCAGCAGCTTGGAGACAGGGGGCAGCTATGGCTACACCTTC. Protein sequence: CASSLETGGSYGYTF.

The chain links TRBV5-1 to TRBJ2-5; the match to TRBD2 covers 10 bases. The CDR3 loop spans 15 amino acids. V lost 7 bases, J lost 3 bases, and 9 bases stayed unmatched. Germline CDR1 reads SGHRS; CDR2 reads YFSETQ. CDR3 loop: CASGLGTSVEETQYF. Written as DNA, the CDR3 is TGCGCCAGCGGGCTCGGGACTAGCGTTGAAGAGACCCAGTACTTC.

This clonotype was recorded many times. The chain's CDR3 is CSARLAGGLTYNEQFF. In DNA, the CDR3 is TGCAGTGCAAGACTAGCGGGGGGCCTTACCTACAATGAGCAGTTCTTC. The chain is built from TRBV20-1 and TRBJ2-1, with 13 bases that match TRBD2. CDR3 length: 16 amino acids. CDR1 is DFQATT and CDR2 is SNEGSKA in the germline V gene (reference sequence). The junction had 7 bases not matched to a gene; V was cut back by 6 bases and J by 2 bases.

This clonotype showed up just a few times. V and J are TRBV4-1 and TRBJ2-2, with D perhaps matching TRBD1 or TRBD2 (6 bases each). The germline V gene has CDR1 MGHRA and CDR2 YSYEKL. Deletions cut 4 bases from V and 3 bases from J, with 12 bases between. The CDR3 consists of 15 residues. The CDR3 coding sequence is TGCGCCAGCAGCCGGGCCGGGGGCGACACCGGGGAGCTGTTTTTT. Protein: CASSRAGGDTGELFF.

This clonotype was seen a handful of times. CDR3 bases: TGTGCCAGCAGCTTAGCCTCGGGAACTAGCGGGTACGAGCAGTACTTC. Translated: CASSLASGTSGYEQYF. This chain joins TRBV7-6 and TRBJ2-7; 9 bases fit TRBD2. V was clipped by 0 bases and J by 4 bases; unmatched bases: 7. CDR3 length equals 16 residues. Germline values: CDR1 SGHVS, CDR2 FNYEAQ.

This clonotype was counted many times. J is TRBJ2-3 and V is TRBV3-1; 9 bases are shared with TRBD2. From germline, CDR1 is LGHDT and CDR2 YNNKEL (reference sequence). This CDR3 contains 17 residues. V gave up 1 base and J gave up 6 bases; unmatched junction bases: 11. The CDR3 loop reads CASSQGASGTFGDTQYF. In DNA form, the CDR3 reads TGTGCCAGCAGCCAAGGGGCTAGCGGGACCTTCGGGGATACGCAGTATTTT.

This chain links TRBV20-1 with TRBJ2-7; TRBD2 aligns across 11 bases. This CDR3 has 14 amino acids. The junction had 5 bases not matched to a gene; V was cut back by 6 bases and J by 1 base. Germline values: CDR1 DFQATT, CDR2 SNEGSKA (reference sequence). DNA of the CDR3: TGCAGTGCCCGATCTAGCGGGAGGTCCTACGAGCAGTACTTC. Translated: CSARSSGRSYEQYF.

This clonotype is a singleton in its sample. A single base separates this from a much larger clone, so it may be a read error. The J gene is TRBJ2-7, the V gene TRBV5-1, with D tentatively TRBD1 (6 bases). The CDR3 is made up of 16 amino acids. The germline gives CDR1 SGHRS, CDR2 YFSETQ. V was clipped by 6 bases and J by 9 bases, with 28 bases between them. CDR3 in amino acids: CASTPIGGTSKNMQYF. CDR3 nucleotide sequence: TGCGCCAGCACCCCAATAGGGGGTACCTCCAAAAACATGCAGTACTTC.

This clonotype was recorded a few times. The CDR3 region is CSAPPLAAGTDTQYF. The DNA for the CDR3 is TGCAGTGCGCCACCCCTAGCGGCCGGGACAGATACGCAGTATTTT. This chain joins TRBV20-1 and TRBJ2-3; 7 bases map to TRBD2. The CDR3 has 15 residues. V dropped 6 bases and J dropped 3; count of bases not matched to a gene: 12. CDR1 DFQATT and CDR2 SNEGSKA come from the germline V gene (reference sequence).

This clonotype was observed a handful of times. The junction shows a germline mismatch at one end, possibly a read error. The chain is built from TRBV7-9 and TRBJ2-1; TRBD2 matches 9 bases. This CDR3 is 15 amino acids long. From germline, CDR1 is SEHNR and CDR2 FQNEAQ (reference sequence). In DNA, the CDR3 is TGCGCCGGCAGCTTATTTAGCGGGAGCTACAATGAGCAGTTCTTC. It specifies CAGSLFSGSYNEQFF.

In its sample, this clonotype was seen a few times. V usage is TRBV29-1 and J usage is TRBJ2-3, with D possibly matching TRBD1 (6 bases). The CDR3 loop spans 14 amino acids. Trimming stripped 4 bases from V and 2 bases from J, with 13 bases between. Germline CDR1 reads SQVTM; CDR2 reads ANQGSEA. The CDR3 reads CSVVGASPTDTQYF. CDR3 bases: TGCAGCGTTGTGGGGGCCTCACCCACAGATACGCAGTATTTT.

Concerning this clonotype itself: The conserved closing phenylalanine or tryptophan is absent in this CDR3, likely reflecting a read error. The chain links TRBV29-1 to TRBJ1-1; TRBD1 is a possible D gene (5 bases). CDR1 and CDR2 from the germline V gene are SQVTM and ANQGSEA. V lost 7 bases and J 4 bases, leaving 19 bases between the germline ends. The CDR3 is 14 amino acids. The CDR3 loop reads CSAGQDNWFTEAFL. CDR3 nucleotide sequence: TGCAGCGCAGGGCAGGACAACTGGTTCACTGAAGCTTTCTTG.